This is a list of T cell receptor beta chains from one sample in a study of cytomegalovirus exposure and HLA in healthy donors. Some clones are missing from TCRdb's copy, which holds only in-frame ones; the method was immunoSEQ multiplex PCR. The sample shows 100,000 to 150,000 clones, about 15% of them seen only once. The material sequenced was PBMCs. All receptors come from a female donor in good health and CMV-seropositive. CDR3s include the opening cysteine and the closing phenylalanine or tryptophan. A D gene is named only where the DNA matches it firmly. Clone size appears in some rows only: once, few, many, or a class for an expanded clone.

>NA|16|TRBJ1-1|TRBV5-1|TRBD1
TGCGCCAGCAGCTTGCGGGTACAGGGGGCTGGAACTGAAGCTTTCTTT
CASSLRVQGAGTEAFF
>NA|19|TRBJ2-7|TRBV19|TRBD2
TGTGCCAGTAGTCGCACGGACGGTAATTATTTAGCGGGATCCTACGAGCAGTACTTC
CASSRTDGNYLAGSYEQYF
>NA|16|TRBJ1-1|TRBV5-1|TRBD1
TGCGCCAGCAGCTTCACAGGGGGGCCGAAATACACTGAAGCTTTCTTT
CASSFTGGPKYTEAFF
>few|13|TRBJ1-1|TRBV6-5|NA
TGTGCCAGCAGTTCGACCGCGACAGGTGAAGCTTTCTTT
CASSSTATGEAFF
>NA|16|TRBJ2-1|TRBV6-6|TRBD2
TGTGCCAGCGAGGGACTAGCGGGAGCCTCCTACAATGAGCAGTTCTTC
CASEGLAGASYNEQFF
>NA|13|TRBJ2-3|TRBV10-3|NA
TGTGCCATCAGTGGAACGGGCACAGATACGCAGTATTTT
CAISGTGTDTQYF
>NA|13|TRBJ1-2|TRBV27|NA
TGTGCCAGCAGCCAAACAGGGTCCTATGGCTACACCTTC
CASSQTGSYGYTF
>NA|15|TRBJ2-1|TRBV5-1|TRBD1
TGCGCCAGCAGGCCCTTGGGACAGGGAGGGAATGAGCAGTTCTTC
CASRPLGQGGNEQFF
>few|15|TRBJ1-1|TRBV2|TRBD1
TGTGCCAGCAGTGAAGGCAGGGGGCGTAATACTGAAGCTTTCTTT
CASSEGRGRNTEAFF
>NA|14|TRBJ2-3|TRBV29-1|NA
TGCAGCGTTGGGAGGCCGCCCGCACGGGATACGCAGTATTTT
CSVGRPPARDTQYF
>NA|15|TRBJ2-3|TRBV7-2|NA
TGTGCCAGCAGCTCCGGATGGAGGTTGGGAGATACGCAGTATTTT
CASSSGWRLGDTQYF